These T cell receptor beta chains were read from a single sample in a study of T cell repertoires in aging, cancer and after chemotherapy. One entry per CDR3 protein results from TCRdb running MiXCR on the multiplex PCR reads. The sample carries about 12,000 distinct CDR3 sequences, approximately 22% recorded once. Sequencing was done on a sample of blood. These receptors were taken from a human donor in good health. The CDR3 runs from the conserved cysteine through the conserved F or W. The D gene is left open where the match is weak. Size is omitted from some rows. Given values are once, few, many or a class for expanded clones.

clone_size,j_call,d_call,v_call,cdr3_nt,cdr3_aa
few,TRBJ2-7,-,TRBV4-2,TGCGCCAGCAGCCCGAGCGCAGTTTTGTCCGAGCAGTACTTC,CASSPSAVLSEQYF
few,TRBJ2-7,-,TRBV5-1,TGCGCCAGCAGCTACAACAGGGTCTCCTACGAGCAGTACTTC,CASSYNRVSYEQYF
-,TRBJ1-5,-,TRBV19,TGTGCCTCCTCCATGGGGTTCAATCAGCCCCAGCATTTT,CASSMGFNQPQHF
-,TRBJ1-1,TRBD1,TRBV6-5,TGTGCCAGCAGTTATGTGGGACAGGGTAGTTATGAAGCTTTCTTT,CASSYVGQGSYEAFF
few,TRBJ2-7,TRBD1,TRBV5-1,TGCGCCAGCAGCATGGGACAGTCCTACGAGCAGTACTTC,CASSMGQSYEQYF
-,TRBJ2-1,TRBD2,TRBV6-4,TGTGCCAGCAGTGAAAGGACTAGCGGGGGCAATGAGCAGTTCTTC,CASSERTSGGNEQFF
few,TRBJ2-5,TRBD2,TRBV15,TGTGCCACCAGCAGAGGGGAGGGAGAGACCCAGTACTTC,CATSRGEGETQYF
few,TRBJ1-1,-,TRBV12-3/TRBV12-4,TGTGCCAGCACCCGAGGGGTCGGGGGCGCGGCCCCTGAAGCTTTCTTT,CASTRGVGGAAPEAFF
few,TRBJ2-7,-,TRBV30,TGTGCCTGGCTAGGATACTACGAGCAGTACTTC,CAWLGYYEQYF
few,TRBJ1-2,-,TRBV10-2,TGCGCCAGCAGTGACAGGGTGGTTGATGGCTACACCTTC,CASSDRVVDGYTF
medium-sized,TRBJ2-2,TRBD2,TRBV6-5,TGTGCCAGCAGGAAGCGGAGCGGGGGGTCCGGGGAGCTGTTTTTT,CASRKRSGGSGELFF
medium-sized,TRBJ2-1,TRBD1,TRBV7-2,TGTGCCAGCAGCACCCGACAGGGGCGCCACAATGAGCAGTTCTTC,CASSTRQGRHNEQFF
-,TRBJ1-3,-,TRBV7-9,TGTGCCAGCAGCTTATTTTCGGACAAGAGCTCTGGAAACACCATATATTTT,CASSLFSDKSSGNTIYF
-,TRBJ2-1,TRBD2,TRBV18,TGTGCCAGCTCACCATCCGGGGAAGCGGGGGGCAATGAGCAGTTCTTC,CASSPSGEAGGNEQFF
medium-sized,TRBJ2-7,TRBD1,TRBV6-6,TGTGCCAGCAGTTGGACAGGGGAAATCCACGAGCAGTACTTC,CASSWTGEIHEQYF
-,TRBJ2-7,-,TRBV25-1,TGTGCCAGCAGTGATCCGGCAGGGATCGACGAGCAGTACTTC,CASSDPAGIDEQYF
few,TRBJ2-3,-,TRBV20-1,TGCAGTGCTAGAGGACACCTAGCGACTATCACAGATACGCAGTATTTT,CSARGHLATITDTQYF
many,TRBJ2-7,-,TRBV5-5,TGTGCCAGCAGCTTTCTCCAGGTCTCCTACGAGCAGTACTTC,CASSFLQVSYEQYF
-,TRBJ2-2,-,TRBV5-6,TGTGCCAGCAGCTTGGGGGGATTATCATCCGGGGAGCTGTTTTTT,CASSLGGLSSGELFF
-,TRBJ2-5,-,TRBV18,TGTGCCAGCTCACCGTGGGACCGGGGCGTCCAAGAGACCCAGTACTTC,CASSPWDRGVQETQYF
-,TRBJ1-1,-,TRBV6-2/TRBV6-3,TGTGCCAGCAGTGAAGGGGGGCAAACTGAAGCTTTCTTT,CASSEGGQTEAFF
medium-sized,TRBJ1-1,-,TRBV7-9,TGTGCCAGCAGCTCTCAGGAGAACACTGAAGCTTTCTTT,CASSSQENTEAFF
medium-sized,TRBJ1-5,-,TRBV15,TGTGCCACCAGCAGAGATGCGAGGGTAGGTCAGCCCCAGCATTTT,CATSRDARVGQPQHF
few,TRBJ2-1,-,TRBV7-3,TGTGCCAGCAGCTCACCGCGGGGAGGGGGGATCTACAATGAGCAGTTCTTC,CASSSPRGGGIYNEQFF
medium-sized,TRBJ1-2,TRBD1,TRBV29-1,TGCAGCGTTGCGTTCGGACAGGGGAGCTATGGCTACACCTTC,CSVAFGQGSYGYTF
medium-sized,TRBJ2-7,TRBD1,TRBV19,TGTGCCAGTAGTATCGAAACAGGGGGCGGAACCCGCTACGAGCAGTACTTC,CASSIETGGGTRYEQYF
few,TRBJ1-5,-,TRBV19,TGTGCCAGTAGTAGGGTCAATCAGCCCCAGCATTTT,CASSRVNQPQHF
few,TRBJ1-1,-,TRBV7-2,TGTGCCACCGCCGGGGCTTCGGATGAAGCTTTCTTT,CATAGASDEAFF
-,TRBJ2-7,TRBD2,TRBV6-5,TGTGCCAGCAGTTATGCTAGCGGGGAATACGAGCAGTACTTC,CASSYASGEYEQYF
medium-sized,TRBJ1-2,-,TRBV5-4,TGTGCCAGCAGCTTGGGTGGGGTTCAGGGCTACACCTTC,CASSLGGVQGYTF
-,TRBJ1-2,-,TRBV11-2,TGTGCCAGCAGCCCCAGGGATTGGGGCTACACCTTC,CASSPRDWGYTF
-,TRBJ1-6,-,TRBV7-6,TGTGCCAGCAGCTCAATGCCAGGGGCCTATAATTCACCCCTCCACTTT,CASSSMPGAYNSPLHF
once,TRBJ2-2,TRBD2,TRBV6-1,TGTGCCAGCGTCCTAGCGGGGGGGCCCGGGGAGCTGTTTTTT,CASVLAGGPGELFF
-,TRBJ1-2,TRBD1,TRBV10-3,TGTGCCATCAGTGAGGGCAGGGCAGGGGGCAATGGCTACACCTTC,CAISEGRAGGNGYTF
-,TRBJ2-7,-,TRBV4-1,TGCGCCAGCAGCCAAGCCCCAACAGGGAACTACGAGCAGTACTTC,CASSQAPTGNYEQYF
medium-sized,TRBJ1-2,TRBD1,TRBV5-4,TGTGCCAGCAGCTCCCCGGGACAGCTTGACTATGGCTACACCTTC,CASSSPGQLDYGYTF
-,TRBJ2-1,TRBD2,TRBV5-1,TGCGCCAGCAGCTTGGGGTCGGGGGGCTACAATGAGCAGTTCTTC,CASSLGSGGYNEQFF
medium-sized,TRBJ1-3,-,TRBV30,TGTGCCTGGAGTGTACTTAAATATCAGACTGGAAACACCATATATTTT,CAWSVLKYQTGNTIYF
-,TRBJ1-5,-,TRBV21-1,TGTGCCAGCAGCAACGGGCAGGACAACGACTCTGGGCAGCCCCAGCATTTT,CASSNGQDNDSGQPQHF
few,TRBJ1-2,-,TRBV6-6,TGTGCCAGCAGCCCCCGGAGGGGGGAGTCTAACTATGGCTACACCTTC,CASSPRRGESNYGYTF